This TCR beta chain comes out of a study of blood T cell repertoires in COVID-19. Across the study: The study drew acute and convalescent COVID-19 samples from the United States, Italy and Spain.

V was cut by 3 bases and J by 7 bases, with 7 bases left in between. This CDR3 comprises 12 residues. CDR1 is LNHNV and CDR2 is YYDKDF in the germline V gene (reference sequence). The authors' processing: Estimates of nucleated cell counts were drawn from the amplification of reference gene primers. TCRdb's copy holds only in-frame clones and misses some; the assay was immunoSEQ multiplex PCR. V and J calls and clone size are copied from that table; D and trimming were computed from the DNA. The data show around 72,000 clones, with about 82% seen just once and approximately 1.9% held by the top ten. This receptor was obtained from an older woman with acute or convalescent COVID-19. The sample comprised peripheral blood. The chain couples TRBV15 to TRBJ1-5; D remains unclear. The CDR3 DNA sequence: TGTGCCACCAGCAGGGGGAGACAGCCCCAGCATTTT. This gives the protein CATSRGRQPQHF.